What follows are 28 T cell receptor beta chains derived from one specimen sequenced in a study of blood T cells in healthy people across ages. A sample-barcoded 5' primer and a J-beta primer mix were used in a second PCR of roughly 6 to 11 cycles. TCRdb processed the 5' RACE reads anew with MiXCR; each CDR3 protein has one entry. Of 780,000 or so distinct CDR3 sequences listed, approximately 53% are singletons. Specimen: blood. The receptors stem from an elderly man in good health.

This clonotype was counted a few times. The rearrangement links TRBV5-1 to TRBJ2-1; 8 bases agree with TRBD1. This CDR3 comprises 13 residues. The V and J ends lost 4 bases and 6 bases, in that order; junction bases with no gene match: 3. Germline V gene sequence: CDR1 SGHRS, CDR2 YFSETQ. The CDR3 protein is CASSTTGGNEQFF. The CDR3, as DNA: TGCGCCAGCAGCACCACAGGGGGCAATGAGCAGTTCTTC.

This rearrangement joins TRBV5-1 to TRBJ2-5; possible D gene TRBD1, 6 bases. The last part of the DNA fits TRBJ2-7 better; the J call may be wrong. Germline CDR1 reads SGHRS; CDR2 reads YFSETQ. This CDR3 is built from 14 residues. The CDR3 sequence is CASSVGHGKNEQYF. The CDR3 DNA follows: TGCGCCAGCAGCGTGGGACATGGAAAAAACGAGCAGTACTTC.

The chain joins TRBV9 to TRBJ2-3, with TRBD2 matching over 14 bases. The CDR3 has 16 amino acids. With V trimmed by 4 bases and J by 8 bases, 9 bases remained unmatched. Germline lookup yields CDR1 SGDLS and CDR2 YYNGEE. CDR3 amino acids: CASSPPGTSGSATQYF. Here the CDR3 DNA reads TGTGCCAGCAGCCCCCCCGGGACTAGCGGGAGTGCTACGCAGTATTTT.

The chain combines TRBV7-2 with TRBJ1-3; D might be TRBD1 (6 bases). Trimming removed 2 bases at V and 4 bases at J, with 12 bases between. CDR3 length: 15 amino acids. The germline V gene encodes CDR1 SGHTA and CDR2 FQGNSA. CDR3 protein: CASSLRDISGNTIYF. The CDR3 DNA sequence: TGTGCCAGCAGCTTAAGGGACATCTCGGGAAACACCATATATTTT. Complete variable domain (other parts from reference TRBV7-2 and TRBJ1-3): GAGVSQSPSNKVTEKGKDVELRCDPISGHTALYWYRQSLGQGLEFLIYFQGNSAPDKSGLPSDRFSAERTGGSVSTLTIQRTQQEDSAVYLCASSLRDISGNTIYFGEGSWLTVV.

V is TRBV15 and J is TRBJ2-1, with D maybe TRBD2 (5 bases). V shed 3 bases and J shed 9 bases, with 24 bases lying between them. CDR1 is LNHNV and CDR2 is YYDKDF in the germline V gene (reference sequence). This CDR3 has 17 amino acids. CDR3 coding DNA: TGTGCCACCAGCAGGGATGTACCGGGCCCGCTAGGAGGTGAGCAGTTCTTC. This codes for CATSRDVPGPLGGEQFF.

This clonotype was counted a few times. The chain combines TRBV5-1 with TRBJ2-1, with 8 nucleotides matching TRBD2. J gave up 4 bases and V 4 bases, and 16 bases lay outside the gene matches. The CDR3 contains 18 residues. From germline, CDR1 is SGHRS and CDR2 YFSETQ. CDR3 protein: CASSDHRTSGNPYNEQFF. As DNA, the CDR3 is TGCGCCAGCAGCGACCACCGTACTAGCGGAAATCCTTACAATGAGCAGTTCTTC.

V gene TRBV7-8 combines with J gene TRBJ2-3; TRBD1 or TRBD2 may be the D gene (5 bases each). Germline assignment: CDR1 SGHVS and CDR2 FQNEAQ. The CDR3 is made up of 16 amino acids. Trimming shortened V by 1 base and J by 4 bases, and 15 bases separated the two germline ends. As DNA, the CDR3 is TGTGCCAGCAGCTTAGTCCGGACCCGGGGCCCAGATACGCAGTATTTT. Protein sequence: CASSLVRTRGPDTQYF.

The J gene is TRBJ2-3, the V gene TRBV7-2; 7 bases are shared with TRBD2. The CDR3 contains 16 residues. Germline V CDR1 and CDR2: SGHTA, FQGNSA. Trimming cost V 5 bases and J 3 bases; bases outside gene matches: 11. CDR3: CASSVHSGRRTDTQYF. CDR3 in DNA: TGTGCCAGCAGCGTCCATAGCGGGCGTCGGACAGATACGCAGTATTTT.

The chain carries TRBV27 and TRBJ2-6, with D unresolved. Germline V CDR1 and CDR2: MNHEY, SMNVEV (reference sequence). Deletions cut 6 bases from V and 0 bases from J, with 15 bases between. This CDR3 is built from 17 residues. CDR3 DNA: TGTGCCAGCAGACCCTTAGCAGGAGACTCTGGGGCCAACGTCCTGACTTTC. Protein sequence: CASRPLAGDSGANVLTF.

The rearrangement uses TRBV20-1 and TRBJ2-5; 14 nucleotides agree with TRBD2. Germline V gene sequence: CDR1 DFQATT, CDR2 SNEGSKA (reference sequence). J was trimmed by 11 bases and V by 5 bases; bases with no gene match: 16. This CDR3 is 16 amino acids long. CDR3 residues: CSAAGTSGSVFNEQYF. CDR3 DNA sequence: TGCAGTGCTGCCGGGACTAGCGGGAGCGTATTCAATGAGCAGTACTTC.

The rearrangement joins TRBV9 to TRBJ2-3; 9 bases align to TRBD1. The ends lost 0 bases at V and 14 bases at J; junction bases unmatched: 13. Germline CDR1 SGDLS, CDR2 YYNGEE. The CDR3 loop spans 15 amino acids. The CDR3 nucleotides are TGTGCCAGCAGCGTAGGCACAGGGGGCGTTGGATACGCGTATTTT. Encoded protein: CASSVGTGGVGYAYF.

V usage is TRBV7-8 and J usage is TRBJ2-1; tentatively, D is TRBD2 (6 bases). CDR1 is SGHVS, CDR2 FQNEAQ, per germline. V gave up 3 bases and J gave up 2 bases, with 17 bases separating them. The CDR3 contains 17 residues. The CDR3 bases are TGTGCCAGCAGCTTGATCGCGGGACCAAGCGCCTACAATGAGCAGTTCTTC. Translation: CASSLIAGPSAYNEQFF.

This clonotype appeared a few times. The rearrangement links TRBV4-1 to TRBJ2-7; D is unclear. The CDR3 has 14 residues. Trimming took off 2 bases at V and 4 bases at J, with 12 bases between the two ends. Germline V CDR1 and CDR2: MGHRA, YSYEKL. In nucleotides, the CDR3 is TGCGCCAGCAGCCAAAGACCGTCCGGGTACGAGCAGTACTTC. Its protein product is CASSQRPSGYEQYF.

The chain links TRBV7-7 to TRBJ1-6; 7 positions agree with TRBD1. Trimming removed 8 bases from V and 5 bases from J; junction bases left unmatched: 15. The CDR3 length is 17 residues. CDR1 SSHAT and CDR2 FNYEAQ come from the germline V gene (reference sequence). The CDR3 DNA reads as TGTGCCAGCCCAGGACTTACAGGGGCGACGGATAATTCACCCCTCCACTTT. Residues: CASPGLTGATDNSPLHF.

The sample holds a few counts of this clonotype. In DNA, the CDR3 is TGTGCCACCAGGGGCACCCCGCCCCATGAGCAGTTCTTC. Translating gives CATRGTPPHEQFF. This chain connects TRBV24-1 to TRBJ2-1; D not resolved. The CDR3 loop spans 13 amino acids. Germline V gene lookup returns CDR1 KGHDR and CDR2 SFDVKD. Trimming removed 7 bases at V and 8 bases at J, with 14 bases between.

The genes are TRBV9 and TRBJ1-5; TRBD1 aligns across 9 bases. The germline gives CDR1 SGDLS, CDR2 YYNGEE. The CDR3 has 15 amino acids. J was trimmed by 6 bases and V by 2 bases; bases with no gene match: 6. The CDR3 loop is CASSVSDRGPQPQHF. The CDR3 DNA follows: TGTGCCAGCAGCGTCTCGGACAGGGGACCTCAGCCCCAGCATTTT. The whole variable domain, remainder taken from reference TRBV9 and TRBJ1-5, is DSGVTQTPKHLITATGQRVTLRCSPRSGDLSVYWYQQSLDQGLQFLIQYYNGEERAKGNILERFSAQQFPDLHSELNLSSLELGDSALYFCASSVSDRGPQPQHFGDGTRLSIL.

About this clonotype: Relative to the germline gene, one junction end is altered; a read error may explain this. This chain links TRBV5-1 with TRBJ2-1; D perhaps matches TRBD2 (5 bases). This CDR3 comprises 14 residues. The germline CDR1 and CDR2 sequences are SGHRS and YFSETQ. This CDR3 is CAGSTGLVHNEQFF. In DNA form, the CDR3 reads TGCGCCGGCAGCACCGGACTTGTGCACAATGAGCAGTTCTTC.

This chain joins TRBV29-1 and TRBJ2-3; TRBD1 agrees at 7 bases. Germline V gene sequence: CDR1 SQVTM, CDR2 ANQGSEA. This CDR3 is 13 amino acids long. The V segment lost 3 bases and the J segment 5 bases; nucleotides outside the gene matches: 5. This chain's CDR3 is CSVETGSGDTQYF. DNA for the CDR3: TGCAGCGTTGAGACAGGGTCGGGAGATACGCAGTATTTT.

CDR3 protein: CASSYSASGSSYEQYF. CDR3 bases: TGTGCCAGCAGTTACTCCGCTAGCGGGAGCTCCTACGAGCAGTACTTC. The gene calls are TRBV6-5 and TRBJ2-7, with TRBD2 matching 10 bases. The CDR3 runs 16 residues. Germline V CDR1 and CDR2: MNHEY, SVGAGI. Germline trimming cut 0 bases from V and 0 bases from J; bases unmatched to any gene: 2.

This clonotype has at least ten counts. The gene calls are TRBV25-1 and TRBJ2-2; maybe TRBD1 (6 bases). The CDR3 covers 15 residues. CDR1 and CDR2 (germline): MGHDK, SYGVNS. V lost 6 bases, J lost 4 bases, and 15 bases lay in between. Written as DNA, the CDR3 is TGTGCCAGCAGCCAATATGGGGGCAGCACCGGGGAGCTGTTTTTT. Translation: CASSQYGGSTGELFF.

The chain couples TRBV6-2 or TRBV6-3 to TRBJ2-7; a possible D gene is TRBD2 (5 bases). The CDR3 consists of 15 residues. Deletions cut 6 bases from V and 0 bases from J, with 15 bases between. The germline V gene has CDR1 MNHEY and CDR2 SVGEGT. This chain's CDR3 is CASREEGMSSYEQYF. The CDR3 nucleotides are TGTGCCAGCAGAGAAGAGGGTATGAGCTCCTACGAGCAGTACTTC.

This chain uses TRBV20-1 with TRBJ2-7, with 7 nucleotides matching TRBD2. This CDR3 has 15 residues. The germline V gene has CDR1 DFQATT and CDR2 SNEGSKA (reference sequence). Trimming at V came to 6 bases and at J to 3 bases, leaving 14 bases not matched to a gene. As DNA, the CDR3 is TGCAGTGCCGAAAGGGGATTAGCGGGTTTCTACGAGCAGTACTTC. This sequence encodes CSAERGLAGFYEQYF.

This chain links TRBV7-9 with TRBJ1-2; D not resolved. Trimming removed 6 bases at V and 6 bases at J, with 14 bases between. The CDR3 is 13 residues long. Germline V CDR1 and CDR2: SEHNR, FQNEAQ (reference sequence). As DNA, the CDR3 is TGTGCCAGCAGATTAACTGGGCCGGATGGCTACACCTTC. Residues: CASRLTGPDGYTF.

The chain recombines TRBV12-3 or TRBV12-4 with TRBJ2-5, with D possibly matching TRBD1 (5 bases). CDR3 length: 13 residues. V shed 5 bases and J shed 4 bases, with 11 bases lying between them. CDR3 nucleotides: TGTGCCAGCAGTGTAGGGGCCGTAGAGACCCAGTACTTC. This codes for CASSVGAVETQYF.

This clonotype was found a few times. The chain has TRBV24-1 and TRBJ2-7; 7 nucleotides line up with TRBD1. The CDR3 has 15 residues. Germline values: CDR1 KGHDR, CDR2 SFDVKD. V was clipped by 3 bases and J by 2 bases; unmatched bases: 6. This CDR3 reads CATSDPRQGPYEQYF. The CDR3 nucleotides read TGTGCCACCAGTGATCCCCGACAGGGCCCCTACGAGCAGTACTTC.

This clonotype has more than one count but fewer than ten. V usage is TRBV5-1 and J usage is TRBJ1-6; a possible D gene is TRBD1 (6 bases). The V and J ends lost 3 bases and 4 bases respectively, with 14 bases between them. CDR1 SGHRS and CDR2 YFSETQ come from the germline V gene. This CDR3 spans 16 amino acids. This CDR3 reads CASSSKGQSYNSPLHF. CDR3 sequence (DNA): TGCGCCAGCAGCTCGAAAGGACAGAGTTATAATTCACCCCTCCACTTT.

In this sample, this clonotype turned up many times. V and J are TRBV7-2 and TRBJ1-2; tentatively, D is TRBD1 (6 bases). From germline, CDR1 is SGHTA and CDR2 FQGNSA. The V end was cut by 5 bases, the J end by 4 bases, with 11 bases between. The CDR3 has 13 residues. This CDR3 reads CASSARGPYGYTF. The CDR3 region has the DNA TGTGCCAGCAGCGCCCGGGGGCCCTATGGCTACACCTTC.

The J gene is TRBJ2-3, the V gene TRBV6-2 or TRBV6-3; 9 positions match TRBD2. With V trimmed by 6 bases and J by 14 bases, 30 bases remained unmatched. The CDR3 contains 19 residues. CDR1 is MNHEY, CDR2 SVGEGT, per germline. The CDR3 sequence: CASSDLHSGSGWEHRYAYF. In nucleotides, the CDR3 is TGTGCCAGCAGCGACCTCCATAGCGGGAGTGGGTGGGAGCACAGATACGCGTATTTT.